One sample yielded the 17 T cell receptor beta chains listed below, sequenced in a study of shared clonotypes between healthy human individuals. The protocol was immunoSEQ multiplex PCR, while the TCRdb copy is restricted to in-frame clones and leaves out a portion. The repertoire consists of a few million clones, with nearly 97% occurring once and the leading ten covering roughly 0.13%. Sequenced sample: naive CD4+ T cells sorted from blood. Sample subset: CD45RA+ positively selected. These receptors all come from a young man in good health.

The chain carries TRBV7-8 and TRBJ1-5; the match to TRBD1 covers 7 bases. V dropped 1 base and J dropped 7; count of bases not matched to a gene: 7. The CDR3 runs to 15 residues. Germline CDR1 reads SGHVS; CDR2 reads FQNEAQ. The CDR3: CASSLDRGLRQPQHF. As DNA, the CDR3 is TGTGCCAGCAGCTTAGATAGGGGGCTTAGGCAGCCCCAGCATTTT.

This clone was detected only once. The V gene is TRBV6-6, the J gene TRBJ1-1, with D unresolved. The CDR3 is made up of 15 amino acids. V was clipped by 2 bases and J by 4 bases, with 14 bases between them. Germline V gene lookup returns CDR1 MNHNY and CDR2 SVGAGI (reference sequence). This chain's CDR3 is CASSYTGWGGTEAFF. CDR3 nucleotide sequence: TGTGCCAGCAGTTACACGGGGTGGGGAGGCACTGAAGCTTTCTTT.

The rearrangement links TRBV9 to TRBJ2-1, with a weak D call TRBD2 (6 bases). CDR3 length: 15 amino acids. The V gene's germline CDR1 is SGDLS and CDR2 YYNGEE. Deletions cut 2 bases from V and 3 bases from J, with 12 bases between. The CDR3 here is CASSVGTPFYNEQFF. The CDR3 region has the DNA TGTGCCAGCAGCGTCGGGACTCCATTCTACAATGAGCAGTTCTTC.

The rearrangement links TRBV2 to TRBJ1-5; no clear D. V was cut by 7 bases and J by 3 bases, with 16 bases left in between. The CDR3 is made up of 15 amino acids. Germline loops: CDR1 SNHLY, CDR2 FYNNEI. CDR3 DNA: TGTGCCAGCACCAGAGAGGGAGGCCCCAATCAGCCCCAGCATTTT. Its protein is CASTREGGPNQPQHF.

This rearrangement joins TRBV7-9 to TRBJ2-1; tentative D call: TRBD1 (6 bases). The germline V and J ends were trimmed by 5 bases and 0 bases, with 14 bases remaining between them. The CDR3 loop spans 16 amino acids. Germline V CDR1 and CDR2: SEHNR, FQNEAQ (reference sequence). DNA for the CDR3: TGTGCCAGCAGCCCCGGCAGGGGACCCTCCTACAATGAGCAGTTCTTC. Its translation is CASSPGRGPSYNEQFF.

The chain joins TRBV2 to TRBJ2-7, with TRBD2 as a possible D gene (6 bases). CDR3 length: 13 residues. Deletions cut 2 bases from V and 10 bases from J, with 15 bases between. The germline V gene encodes CDR1 SNHLY and CDR2 FYNNEI. Written as DNA, the CDR3 is TGTGCCAGCAGTGAAAGGGACGCGGGACGTCAGTACTTC. Its translation: CASSERDAGRQYF.

The V call is TRBV6-5, the J call TRBJ1-1, with D unclear. The germline V and J ends were trimmed by 6 bases and 3 bases, with 11 bases remaining between them. This CDR3 has 13 residues. CDR1 and CDR2 (germline): MNHEY, SVGAGI. DNA of the CDR3: TGTGCCAGCAGCCGCCCGGGTCACACTGAAGCTTTCTTT. Translated, it gives CASSRPGHTEAFF.

The chain uses TRBV7-9 and TRBJ2-5; possibly TRBD2 for D (7 bases). This CDR3 is built from 16 residues. V was cut by 7 bases and J by 1 base, with 19 bases left in between. Germline CDR1 and CDR2: SEHNR and FQNEAQ (reference sequence). The CDR3 is CASTASGGGSQETQYF. The CDR3 DNA sequence: TGTGCCAGCACCGCTAGTGGGGGGGGCTCCCAAGAGACCCAGTACTTC.

The rearrangement joins TRBV4-1 to TRBJ2-7; D perhaps matches TRBD1 (5 bases). This CDR3 has 16 residues. The V and J ends lost 1 base and 2 bases respectively, with 15 bases between them. In germline, CDR1 is MGHRA, CDR2 YSYEKL. The CDR3 DNA reads as TGCGCCAGCAGCCAAGGAAGGGGCAGATTCACCTACGAGCAGTACTTC. Protein product: CASSQGRGRFTYEQYF.

This chain joins TRBV6-5 and TRBJ2-2; 7 nucleotides line up with TRBD1. Germline-derived CDR1 and CDR2 are MNHEY and SVGAGI. V lost 6 bases and J lost 6; bases outside the gene matches: 10. The CDR3 is 15 amino acids. The CDR3 here is CASSRPGTVSGELFF. CDR3 coding DNA: TGTGCCAGCAGCCGTCCCGGGACAGTATCCGGGGAGCTGTTTTTT.

On this clone: Sequence at one end of the junction differs from germline and may be a read error. The chain links TRBV2 to TRBJ1-1; D unresolved. Germline V CDR1 and CDR2: SNHLY, FYNNEI. This CDR3 is built from 13 residues. This chain's CDR3 is CASASLQNTEAFF. The CDR3 DNA follows: TGTGCCAGCGCTTCCCTCCAGAACACTGAAGCCTTCTTT. The complete variable domain, with remaining parts taken from reference TRBV2 and TRBJ1-1, reads EPEVTQTPSHQVTQMGQEVILRCVPISNHLYFYWYRQILGQKVEFLVSFYNNEISEKSEIFDDQFSVERPDGSNFTLKIRSTKLEDSAMYFCASASLQNTEAFFGQGTRLTVV.

This chain links TRBV7-9 with TRBJ1-1; TRBD1 matches 7 bases. Germline CDR1 is SEHNR and CDR2 is FQNEAQ (reference sequence). The CDR3 is 15 residues long. V shed 1 base and J 3 bases; nucleotides not matched to a gene: 5. The CDR3 coding sequence is TGTGCCAGCAGCTTAGGAGACAGGGTGGACACTGAAGCTTTCTTT. Residues: CASSLGDRVDTEAFF.

The chain recombines TRBV5-6 with TRBJ2-5; D possibly matches TRBD1 or TRBD2 (5 bases each). The J call may be mistaken, given a closer DNA end match to TRBJ2-7. The germline V gene has CDR1 SGHDT and CDR2 YYEEEE. This CDR3 is 17 amino acids long. The CDR3 reads CASSFRDGSYLSYEQYF. Written as DNA, the CDR3 is TGTGCCAGCAGCTTCCGGGACGGATCTTATTTATCCTACGAGCAGTACTTC.

The chain carries TRBV30 and TRBJ1-1, with 7 positions matching TRBD1. The CDR3 extends over 12 amino acids. Germline-derived CDR1 and CDR2 are GTSNPN and SVGIG (reference sequence). V dropped 7 bases and J dropped 1; count of bases not matched to a gene: 3. The CDR3 is CASRQGNTEAFF. The CDR3 DNA reads as TGTGCCTCACGACAGGGGAACACTGAAGCTTTCTTT.

The J gene is TRBJ2-7, the V gene TRBV28, with TRBD1 as a possible D gene (6 bases). Trimming stripped 7 bases from V and 5 bases from J, with 12 bases between. This CDR3 spans 12 amino acids. Germline V gives CDR1 MDHEN, CDR2 SYDVKM. The DNA for the CDR3 is TGTGCCAGCAACTTACAGGGTCACGAGCAGTACTTC. Translated: CASNLQGHEQYF.

Of note for this clone: Distinct nucleotide sequences in the sample also encode this CDR3. The rearrangement links TRBV5-1 to TRBJ1-1; no definite D call. Germline CDR1 is SGHRS and CDR2 is YFSETQ. The CDR3 has 15 residues. V was cut by 0 bases and J by 1 base, with 10 bases left in between. In nucleotides, the CDR3 is TGCGCCAGCAGCTTGGTGGCCGGTGGGAACACTGAAGCTTTCTTT. This sequence encodes CASSLVAGGNTEAFF.

This clone has just one count. This chain connects TRBV9 to TRBJ1-6; D perhaps matches TRBD1 (6 bases). Looked up from germline, CDR1 is SGDLS and CDR2 is YYNGEE. The CDR3 length is 15 residues. Between the trimmed V and J ends, which lost 0 bases and 5 bases, there was a span of 9 bases. The CDR3 DNA reads TGTGCCAGCAGCGTAGAACAGGGAGATAATTCACCCCTCCACTTT. Translating it yields CASSVEQGDNSPLHF.